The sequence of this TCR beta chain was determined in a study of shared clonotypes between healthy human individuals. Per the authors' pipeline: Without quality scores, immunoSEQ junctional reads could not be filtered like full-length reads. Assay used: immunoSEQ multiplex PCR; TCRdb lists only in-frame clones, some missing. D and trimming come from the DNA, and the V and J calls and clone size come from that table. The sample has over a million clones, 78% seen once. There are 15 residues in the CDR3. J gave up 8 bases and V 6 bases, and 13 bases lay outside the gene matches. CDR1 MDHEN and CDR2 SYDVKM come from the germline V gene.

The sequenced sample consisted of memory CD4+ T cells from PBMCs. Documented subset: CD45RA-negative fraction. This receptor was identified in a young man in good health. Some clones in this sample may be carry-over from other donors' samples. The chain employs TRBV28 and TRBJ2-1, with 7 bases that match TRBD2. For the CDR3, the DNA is TGTGCCAGCAGCCCAAGCGGGATGAGTCGTGATGAGCAGTTCTTC. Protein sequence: CASSPSGMSRDEQFF.